This T cell receptor beta chain was found in a study of blood T cell repertoires in COVID-19. In the study's own analysis: Researchers report that nucleated cell counts were estimated from reference gene primer amplification. TCRdb's table, derived via immunoSEQ multiplex PCR, lists solely in-frame clones and lacks some. V and J calls and clone size come straight from that table; D and trimming were deduced from the DNA. The sample holds a few hundred thousand clones, over 75% seen once. The CDR3 extends over 15 amino acids. Germline-derived CDR1 and CDR2 are LNHNV and YYDKDF (reference sequence). With 2 bases removed from V and 3 bases from J, the gap between germline ends came to 11 bases.

The specimen was PBMCs or T cells enriched from blood (not recorded which). The chain couples TRBV15 to TRBJ1-5; no clear D gene. This receptor was obtained from a man aged 30-40 years in a cohort exposed to, infected with or recovered from COVID-19 (not recorded which). The DNA for the CDR3 is TGTGCCACCAGCAGAAATTGGCTCATCAATCAGCCCCAGCATTTT. It codes for CATSRNWLINQPQHF.